This T cell receptor (beta chain) emerged from a study of regulatory T cells in long-lasting Graves disease. This CDR3 comprises 14 residues. The V end lost 8 bases, the J end lost 1 base, and 15 bases lay between the germline ends. The germline gives CDR1 MNHNS, CDR2 SASEGT. The time point: persistent/refractory GD, antithyroid drugs over 5 years with positive TRAb. RNA from PBMCs was the source of the TCR library. Overall study results and limits: Persistent cases favored TRBV28, TRBJ1-2 and TRBJ2-5. For persistent Graves' patients, TCR diversity was lower than for newly diagnosed ones.

The TCR beta library used iRepertoire HTBI primers with Arm-PCR amplification of CDR3. TCRdb re-called the multiplex PCR reads through MiXCR, storing one row per CDR3 protein. The sample lists roughly 400,000 distinct CDR3 sequences, 20% to 25% occurring once. This clonotype was recorded a few times. Its antigen is unknown. The gene calls are TRBV6-1 and TRBJ2-7; D possibly matches TRBD1 or TRBD2 (5 bases each). This TCR derives from a female donor with Graves disease. The material was peripheral blood mononuclear cells (PBMCs), obtained when the disease was refractory, from a patient treated with antithyroid drugs. CDR3 loop: CASSHFGASYEQYF. The CDR3 coding sequence is TGTGCCAGCTCCCACTTCGGGGCTTCCTACGAGCAGTACTTC.